This T cell receptor (beta chain) appears in the sequencing data of a study of beta chain features in type 1 diabetes. On this clone: Its target is not known.

Study-wide results and limits: Shortening that was moderate but significant affected the TCRB CDR3s of Type 1 diabetes patients in all four CD4+ subsets. PCR might favor shorter templates, equally in patients and controls.

In germline, CDR1 is SGHAT, CDR2 FQNNGV. Trimming shortened V by 1 base and J by 5 bases, and 9 bases separated the two germline ends. This CDR3 is built from 14 residues. Heparinised blood was drawn once per donor, averaging about 0.11 L. As every portion of the isolated RNA was reverse transcribed, the sequencing read expressed TCRB transcripts. The method was immunoSEQ multiplex PCR; TCRdb's version includes in-frame clones alone and lacks a portion of them. The table includes about 660,000 clones, 11% to 15% detected once. The clonotype was recovered from a man in his late teens or twenties with type 1 diabetes. The material sequenced was naive CD4+ T cells from blood. V and J are TRBV11-2 and TRBJ2-1; D is perhaps TRBD1 or TRBD2 (5 bases each). CDR3 sequence: CASSLVRGHNEQFF. CDR3 DNA: TGTGCCAGCAGCTTAGTCCGGGGACACAATGAGCAGTTCTTC.